This TCR beta chain was profiled in a study of OX40 agonist ivuxolimab in advanced cancers. Study context: A male proportion of over 75% was recorded, with mean age 60 years and range roughly 23 to 79. Notes on the study in general: Normalized T-cell clonal expansion was also low in some nonresponders.

Produced via immunoSEQ multiplex PCR; TCRdb's table is partial and in-frame only. Of under 50,000 clones listed, 60% to 80% are singletons. Concerning this clone: No antigen is known for it.

Looked up from germline, CDR1 is MNHEY and CDR2 is SVGAGI. V trimming: 5 bases; J trimming: 4 bases; junction bases outside the gene matches: 7. This CDR3 has 14 residues. The source of this sequence is an adult with an advanced solid tumor such as melanoma, head and neck, liver or kidney cancer. The rearrangement uses TRBV6-5 and TRBJ1-2; 7 nucleotides agree with TRBD1. The source was CD4+ or CD8+ T cells sorted from blood, collected in a trial of the OX40 agonist ivuxolimab. The CDR3 sequence: CASSGEDRVYGYTF. CDR3 DNA sequence: TGTGCCAGCAGTGGGGAAGACAGGGTCTATGGCTACACCTTC.